Following are 13 T cell receptor beta chains from one sample sequenced in a study of blood T cells in healthy people across ages. A second PCR of roughly 7 to 11 cycles used a sample-barcoded 5' primer and a J-beta primer mix. TCRdb itself ran the 5' RACE reads through MiXCR, one entry per CDR3 protein. This table has some 900,000 distinct CDR3 sequences, roughly 26% appearing once. The source material was blood. Every receptor here comes from a woman over 75 in good health.

In its sample, this clonotype was seen many times. The chain couples TRBV2 to TRBJ2-6; TRBD1 aligns across 11 bases. CDR1 is SNHLY and CDR2 is FYNNEI in the germline V gene. There are 16 residues in the CDR3. The trim removed 10 bases at V and 0 bases at J, leaving 5 bases unmatched. CDR3 in amino acids: CATRTGGNSGANVLTF. In nucleotides, the CDR3 is TGTGCCACCCGGACAGGGGGCAACTCTGGGGCCAACGTCCTGACTTTC.

This clonotype was seen many times. This chain uses TRBV7-9 with TRBJ1-5; the D is unclear. Trimming took 5 bases from V and 3 from J, leaving 11 bases between them. The CDR3 is made up of 14 amino acids. CDR1 and CDR2 from the germline V gene are SEHNR and FQNEAQ (reference sequence). This chain's CDR3 is CASSREDDNQPQHF. The CDR3 DNA reads TGTGCCAGCAGCCGGGAGGACGACAATCAGCCCCAGCATTTT.

On this clonotype: Given a much more abundant clone one base away, this may be a read error. The gene calls are TRBV7-2 and TRBJ2-3; TRBD2 agrees at 10 bases. Trimming removed 5 bases from V and 5 bases from J; junction bases left unmatched: 10. The CDR3 loop spans 16 amino acids. Germline CDR1 is SGHTA and CDR2 is FQGNSA. The DNA of the CDR3 is TGTGCCAGCAGCGATCTAGCGGGGGAGCTTGGAGATACGCAGTATTTT. It translates to CASSDLAGELGDTQYF.

Regarding this clonotype: The CDR3 does not close with the conserved phenylalanine or tryptophan, likely indicating a read error. The chain has TRBV15 and TRBJ2-7; tentatively, D is TRBD2 (6 bases). V was trimmed by 0 bases and J by 10 bases, leaving 16 bases between them. This CDR3 is 14 amino acids long. CDR1 is LNHNV and CDR2 is YYDKDF in the germline V gene (reference sequence). The CDR3 DNA follows: TGTGCCACCAGCAGAGATGGAGACCGGAGGGCCCAGTACTTA. Its translation: CATSRDGDRRAQYL.

Remarks on this clonotype: This may come from a read error, since a much larger clone is one base off. The rearrangement links TRBV7-2 to TRBJ2-3; D may be TRBD2 (8 bases). Germline lookup yields CDR1 SGHTA and CDR2 FQGNSA. The CDR3 consists of 14 residues. The CDR3 protein is CASSREGATDTRYF. As DNA, the CDR3 is TGTGCCAGCAGCCGGGAGGGGGCCACAGATACGCGGTATTTT.

This clonotype was counted many times. In DNA, the CDR3 is TGTGCCAGCAGTTACTCACCGGGACAGGGCTATCAGCCCCAGCATTTT. It is translated as CASSYSPGQGYQPQHF. The chain recombines TRBV6-2 or TRBV6-3 with TRBJ1-5; TRBD1 matches 9 bases. The CDR3 is 16 residues long. J gave up 5 bases and V 0 bases, and 5 bases lay outside the gene matches. Germline assignment: CDR1 MNHEY and CDR2 SVGEGT.

About this clonotype itself: A read error may explain this, as a much larger clone is one base away. This sequence joins TRBV2 and TRBJ2-3, with TRBD1 identical over 8 bases. The CDR3 is made up of 14 amino acids. Germline values: CDR1 SNHLY, CDR2 FYNNEI. CDR3 in amino acids: CTSSDRGLTDTQYF. For the CDR3, the DNA is TGTACCAGCAGTGACAGGGGACTCACAGATACGCAGTATTTT.

This clonotype came up once. V is TRBV29-1 and J is TRBJ1-5, with D unresolved. V was cut by 4 bases and J by 2 bases, with 9 bases left in between. This CDR3 has 13 amino acids. Germline assignment: CDR1 SQVTM and CDR2 ANQGSEA. The CDR3 DNA follows: TGCAGCGTTGGGGAGAACGGCAATCAGCCCCAGCATTTT. Protein: CSVGENGNQPQHF.

This rearrangement joins TRBV2 to TRBJ2-3; D gene uncertain. This CDR3 region has 13 residues. With 7 bases removed from V and 6 bases from J, the gap between germline ends came to 14 bases. The germline gives CDR1 SNHLY, CDR2 FYNNEI. The DNA for the CDR3 is TGTGCCAGCACAGTTAGCCTGTGGGATACGCAGTATTTT. Its protein is CASTVSLWDTQYF.

Comment on this clonotype: A much larger clone sits a single nucleotide away, making a read error possible. The chain recombines TRBV20-1 with TRBJ1-1, with TRBD1 identical over 9 bases. The CDR3 is 15 residues long. Germline trimming cut 5 bases from V and 6 bases from J; bases unmatched to any gene: 13. The germline V gene has CDR1 DFQATT and CDR2 SNEGSKA (reference sequence). The CDR3 region has the DNA TGCAGTGCTGGAGGAACCGGGACAGGGAGCCCTGAAGCTTTCTTT. Encoded protein: CSAGGTGTGSPEAFF.

This clonotype was seen a few times. The genes are TRBV7-2 and TRBJ1-3; TRBD1 might be the D (5 bases). The CDR3 loop spans 17 amino acids. The ends were cut back, 6 bases at V and 0 bases at J, with 18 bases in the middle. CDR1 is SGHTA and CDR2 is FQGNSA in the germline V gene. CDR3 nucleotide sequence: TGTGCCAGCAGAAATCCTGACAGTTTTCTCTCTGGAAACACCATATATTTT. Amino acids: CASRNPDSFLSGNTIYF.

The V gene is TRBV15, the J gene TRBJ1-1; maybe TRBD1 (5 bases). Germline loops: CDR1 LNHNV, CDR2 YYDKDF (reference sequence). This CDR3 spans 14 amino acids. The V gene lost 6 bases and the J gene lost 0 bases, with 11 bases spanning the gap. The CDR3 nucleotides are TGTGCCACCAGTAAGACAGACTTGAACACTGAAGCTTTCTTT. Its translation: CATSKTDLNTEAFF.

In this sample, this clonotype turned up a few times. J is TRBJ2-5 and V is TRBV6-1; D might be TRBD1 or TRBD2, each matching 5 bases. The CDR3 spans 10 residues. V was trimmed by 3 bases and J by 13 bases, leaving 9 bases between them. CDR1 and CDR2 (germline): MNHNS, SASEGT. The chain's CDR3 is CASSDREPYF. The CDR3 nucleotides are TGTGCCAGCAGTGACAGGGAGCCGTACTTC.